These 27 T cell receptor beta chains share one sample of origin, sequenced in a study of blood T cells in healthy people across ages. Combining a sample-barcoded 5' primer with a J-beta primer mix, a second PCR ran for roughly 7 to 12 cycles. TCRdb analysed the 5' RACE reads with MiXCR anew, one entry per CDR3 protein. The table has 450,000 to 700,000 distinct CDR3 sequences, approximately 27% seen once. Material: blood. The receptors shown here come from a woman between 70 and 85 years old in good health.

The chain links TRBV12-3 or TRBV12-4 to TRBJ2-7; no clear D. CDR3 length equals 14 residues. Trimming cost V 6 bases and J 6 bases, with 18 bases left between them. The CDR3 reads CASSPTTSDGEQYF. The CDR3 DNA reads TGTGCCAGCAGCCCTACCACATCCGACGGCGAGCAGTACTTC.

The chain recombines TRBV18 with TRBJ1-4; the match to TRBD1 covers 7 bases. Germline loops: CDR1 KGHSH, CDR2 LQKENI. This CDR3 is 17 amino acids long. Losses at the gene ends were 4 bases for V and 3 bases for J; bases not matched to a gene: 11. The CDR3 DNA reads TGTGCCAGCTCACTTCGACAGGGAGGAAGGGCTAATGAAAAACTGTTTTTT. It is translated as CASSLRQGGRANEKLFF.

The CDR3 DNA follows: TGTGCCAGCTCACCAATTTCGGACTTTAACACTGAAGCTTTCTTT. This encodes CASSPISDFNTEAFF. The V call is TRBV18, the J call TRBJ1-1; no definite D call. Per the germline V gene, CDR1 is KGHSH and CDR2 is LQKENI. The ends were cut back, 2 bases at V and 2 bases at J, with 12 bases in the middle. This CDR3 is 15 amino acids long.

This clonotype has a single count. CDR3 loop: CASSGISGGGQYF. In DNA form, the CDR3 reads TGCGCCAGCAGCGGTATTTCGGGAGGCGGACAGTATTTT. The chain uses TRBV5-1 and TRBJ2-3, with TRBD2 identical over 7 bases. From germline, CDR1 is SGHRS and CDR2 YFSETQ. The trim removed 4 bases at V and 12 bases at J, leaving 11 bases unmatched. The CDR3 is 13 amino acids.

This clonotype was counted many times. The chain combines TRBV7-9 with TRBJ2-5, with 10 bases aligning to TRBD2. TRBJ2-3 matches the DNA end more closely, so the J call is doubtful. Germline V gene data show CDR1 as SEHNR and CDR2 as FQNEAQ (reference sequence). The CDR3 is 12 residues long. Here the CDR3 reads CASSPSGGTQYF. CDR3 bases: TGTGCCAGCAGCCCTAGCGGGGGTACGCAGTATTTT.

This chain links TRBV20-1 with TRBJ1-1; 7 bases line up with TRBD1. The CDR3 extends over 16 amino acids. Germline CDR1 reads DFQATT; CDR2 reads SNEGSKA (reference sequence). J lost 3 bases, V lost 0 bases, and 10 bases had no gene match. The CDR3 region has the DNA TGCAGTGCTAGAGATCTTAGCAGGGGGGGGGACACTGAAGCTTTCTTT. Translation: CSARDLSRGGDTEAFF.

The V and J genes are TRBV20-1 and TRBJ2-3; 8 positions agree with TRBD2. The CDR3 loop spans 14 amino acids. V shed 5 bases and J 5 bases; nucleotides not matched to a gene: 9. The germline V gene encodes CDR1 DFQATT and CDR2 SNEGSKA (reference sequence). The CDR3 loop is CSARPQLAGDTQYF. DNA of the CDR3: TGCAGTGCTCGACCCCAGCTAGCGGGAGATACGCAGTATTTT.

This clonotype appeared a few times. This rearrangement joins TRBV5-1 to TRBJ1-5, with TRBD1 identical over 7 bases. The germline gives CDR1 SGHRS, CDR2 YFSETQ. After removal of 3 bases from V and 5 bases from J, the junction contained 5 bases not matched to a gene. The CDR3 consists of 14 residues. CDR3 loop: CASSWGTADQPQHF. CDR3 DNA sequence: TGCGCCAGCAGCTGGGGGACAGCTGATCAGCCCCAGCATTTT.

The V call is TRBV7-8, the J call TRBJ2-1; 7 bases line up with TRBD1. Germline-derived CDR1 and CDR2 are SGHVS and FQNEAQ. V shed 4 bases and J 2 bases; nucleotides not matched to a gene: 5. The CDR3 contains 15 residues. CDR3 region: CASSSRQGAYNEQFF. The DNA for the CDR3 is TGTGCCAGCAGCTCTAGACAGGGTGCCTACAATGAGCAGTTCTTC.

The chain links TRBV20-1 to TRBJ2-5; D is undetermined. Germline loops: CDR1 DFQATT, CDR2 SNEGSKA (reference sequence). The V end lost 2 bases, the J end lost 2 bases, and 15 bases lay between the germline ends. There are 15 residues in the CDR3. The CDR3: CSARSDETAQETQYF. Written as DNA, the CDR3 is TGCAGTGCTAGATCAGATGAGACCGCACAAGAGACCCAGTACTTC.

As DNA, the CDR3 is TGTGCCAGCAGTTTCAGCGGGGGAGGCAAAAACATTCAGTACTTC. Its translation is CASSFSGGGKNIQYF. V is TRBV6-2 or TRBV6-3 and J is TRBJ2-4, with 8 bases identical to TRBD2. The V gene end was trimmed by 4 bases and the J gene end by 3 bases; junction bases not matched to a gene: 5. Germline assignment: CDR1 MNHEY and CDR2 SVGEGT. CDR3 length: 15 residues.

The V and J genes are TRBV3-1 and TRBJ1-5; 11 bases fit TRBD1. The CDR3 runs 16 residues. CDR1 and CDR2 from the germline V gene are LGHDT and YNNKEL (reference sequence). With V trimmed by 4 bases and J by 6 bases, 8 bases remained unmatched. CDR3 DNA sequence: TGTGCCAGCAGCCCTCGGACAGGGGGCAGGGGTCAGCCCCAGCATTTT. Its translation: CASSPRTGGRGQPQHF.

This clonotype came up a few times. The gene calls are TRBV7-3 and TRBJ2-1; 9 bases are shared with TRBD2. J was trimmed by 5 bases and V by 1 base; bases with no gene match: 6. Germline V lookup: CDR1 SGHTA, CDR2 FQGTGA. This CDR3 has 16 residues. The CDR3 DNA follows: TGTGCCAGCAGCTTAAGTCTAGCGGGGTGGGACAATGAGCAGTTCTTC. This translates into CASSLSLAGWDNEQFF.

The chain has TRBV4-3 and TRBJ2-3; 9 nucleotides agree with TRBD2. The CDR3 spans 17 residues. Germline V CDR1 and CDR2: LGHNA, YSLEER. With 0 bases clipped from V and 3 bases from J, the junction kept 7 bases outside the gene matches. CDR3 sequence: CASSQDWGSGGTDTQYF. In DNA form, the CDR3 reads TGCGCCAGCAGCCAAGATTGGGGTAGCGGGGGTACAGATACGCAGTATTTT.

To note about this clonotype: The junction departs from the called germline gene at one end, perhaps through a read error. This chain connects TRBV12-3 or TRBV12-4 to TRBJ2-3; weak D call: TRBD2 (5 bases). CDR3 size: 13 residues. The CDR3 loop is CASSRGRTDAQYF. CDR3 nucleotides: TGTGCCAGCAGCAGAGGGCGAACAGATGCGCAGTATTTT.

This clonotype was observed a few times. V is TRBV12-3 or TRBV12-4 and J is TRBJ1-5, with D perhaps matching TRBD1 (5 bases). This CDR3 has 13 residues. The V and J ends lost 8 bases and 5 bases respectively, with 13 bases between them. The CDR3 DNA sequence: TGTGCCAGCGGGGAGGGGAATGATCAGCCCCAGCATTTT. It is translated as CASGEGNDQPQHF.

The chain combines TRBV6-6 with TRBJ1-1; D may be TRBD1 (5 bases). The CDR3 contains 13 residues. Germline V gene sequence: CDR1 MNHNY, CDR2 SVGAGI (reference sequence). V shed 6 bases and J shed 6 bases, with 14 bases lying between them. CDR3 bases: TGTGCCAGCAGACACTTAGGGGTCGCTGAAGCTTTCTTT. Encoded protein: CASRHLGVAEAFF.

The chain employs TRBV5-1 and TRBJ1-2, with D possibly matching TRBD1 (6 bases). The CDR3 runs 16 residues. Germline CDR1 SGHRS, CDR2 YFSETQ. Trimming shortened V by 2 bases and J by 2 bases, and 16 bases separated the two germline ends. The CDR3 region is CASSFSEGGVNYGYTF. CDR3 bases: TGCGCCAGCAGCTTCTCGGAGGGGGGAGTCAACTATGGCTACACCTTC.

This clonotype was seen more than once but under ten times. This sequence joins TRBV5-1 and TRBJ1-4; 7 bases map to TRBD1. This CDR3 spans 15 amino acids. Germline CDR1 and CDR2: SGHRS and YFSETQ. With V trimmed by 7 bases and J by 7 bases, 13 bases remained unmatched. Here the CDR3 DNA reads TGCGCCAGCTGCCCCAGCGGACAGGAGGGTGAAAAACTGTTTTTT. Amino acids: CASCPSGQEGEKLFF.

This clonotype has a handful of counts. This sequence joins TRBV5-5 and TRBJ1-4; tentative D call: TRBD1 (5 bases). V was clipped by 0 bases and J by 2 bases, with 11 bases between them. Germline V gene sequence: CDR1 SGHKS, CDR2 YYEKEE (reference sequence). The CDR3 is 16 amino acids. CDR3 bases: TGTGCCAGCAGCTTGGCCGCGGGGGTGACTAATGAAAAACTGTTTTTT. Its protein product is CASSLAAGVTNEKLFF.

To note about this clonotype: In this CDR3 the conserved last residue, phenylalanine or tryptophan, is missing, so a read error is likely. This chain's CDR3 is CSASGQGKNIQYL. Here the CDR3 DNA reads TGCAGTGCTAGCGGCCAGGGTAAAAACATTCAGTACCTC. The J gene is TRBJ2-4, the V gene TRBV20-1; D perhaps matches TRBD1 (5 bases). V was trimmed by 3 bases and J by 4 bases, leaving 10 bases between them. The CDR3 covers 13 residues. Germline V gene sequence: CDR1 DFQATT, CDR2 SNEGSKA (reference sequence).

The V call is TRBV7-3, the J call TRBJ2-4, with 13 bases aligning to TRBD2. V lost 4 bases and J lost 8; bases outside the gene matches: 5. The germline V gene has CDR1 SGHTA and CDR2 FQGTGA. This CDR3 region has 15 residues. The DNA for the CDR3 is TGTGCCAGCAGCTACACTAGCGGGGGGGCGGACATTCAGTACTTC. Translation: CASSYTSGGADIQYF.

The genes are TRBV7-2 and TRBJ2-1, with 7 bases fitting TRBD1. Trimming removed 2 bases from V and 4 bases from J; junction bases left unmatched: 5. Germline CDR1 SGHTA, CDR2 FQGNSA. The CDR3 is 15 residues long. CDR3 loop: CASSLLGQAYNEQFF. In DNA, the CDR3 is TGTGCCAGCAGCTTACTAGGACAGGCGTACAATGAGCAGTTCTTC.

The table lists this clonotype with a few counts. This chain joins TRBV4-3 and TRBJ1-2; D is uncertain. Trimming shortened V by 0 bases and J by 4 bases, and 6 bases separated the two germline ends. This CDR3 has 13 residues. CDR1 and CDR2 from the germline V gene are LGHNA and YSLEER. Here the CDR3 DNA reads TGCGCCAGCAGCCAAGAAGCAGCCTATGGCTACACCTTC. Protein sequence: CASSQEAAYGYTF.

The CDR3 coding sequence is TGTGCCAGCAGCATTTCCCAAGAGACCCAGTACTTC. Protein: CASSISQETQYF. The chain has TRBV7-2 and TRBJ2-5; the D is unclear. CDR3 length: 12 residues. The V gene lost 5 bases and the J gene lost 1 base, with 5 bases spanning the gap. In germline, CDR1 is SGHTA, CDR2 FQGNSA.

The chain has TRBV3-1 and TRBJ1-1; 9 bases align to TRBD1. The CDR3 covers 14 residues. The V gene's germline CDR1 is LGHDT and CDR2 YNNKEL (reference sequence). After removal of 4 bases from V and 10 bases from J, the junction contained 10 bases not matched to a gene. The CDR3 is CASSLRSGTGTAFF. The CDR3, as DNA: TGTGCCAGCAGCCTCCGCTCCGGGACAGGGACAGCTTTCTTT.

In this sample, this clonotype turned up a few times. The chain links TRBV6-5 to TRBJ1-1; D unresolved. The CDR3 totals 16 residues. Between the trimmed V and J ends, which lost 0 bases and 1 base, there was a span of 12 bases. CDR1 and CDR2 from the germline V gene are MNHEY and SVGAGI. DNA for the CDR3: TGTGCCAGCAGTTACTCGATCGGCACCCGGAACACTGAAGCTTTCTTT. Translation: CASSYSIGTRNTEAFF.